A selection of T cell receptor beta chains follows, all from one sample in a study of shared clonotypes between healthy human individuals. Profiling relied on immunoSEQ multiplex PCR, and the TCRdb table lists in-frame clones only, not all of them. The data show fewer than 1.8 million clones, around 98.5% seen once. Sequencing used naive CD4+ T cells sorted from blood. These receptors all stem from a man younger than 45 in good health. Both conserved end residues are part of each CDR3. Fields, in order: D gene, clone size, V gene, J gene, CDR3 protein, CDR3 DNA. A D gene is named only where the DNA matches it firmly. Size is stated for part of the rows, as once, few or many counts, or as a class when the clone is expanded.

d_call: -; clone_size: -; v_call: TRBV25-1; j_call: TRBJ2-2; cdr3_aa: CASSERLGELFF; cdr3_nt: TGTGCCAGCAGTGAAAGACTAGGGGAGCTGTTTTTT
d_call: -; clone_size: -; v_call: TRBV7-7; j_call: TRBJ2-1; cdr3_aa: CASSLAATSFGEQFF; cdr3_nt: TGTGCCAGCAGCTTAGCAGCCACTAGCTTTGGTGAGCAGTTCTTC
d_call: -; clone_size: -; v_call: TRBV25-1; j_call: TRBJ2-5; cdr3_aa: CASSELNGGETQYF; cdr3_nt: TGTGCCAGCAGTGAACTCAATGGGGGAGAGACCCAGTACTTC
d_call: -; clone_size: -; v_call: TRBV19; j_call: TRBJ2-3; cdr3_aa: CASSMFRALTDTQYF; cdr3_nt: TGTGCCAGTAGTATGTTCAGGGCTCTCACAGATACGCAGTATTTT
d_call: -; clone_size: -; v_call: TRBV2; j_call: TRBJ2-3; cdr3_aa: CASSESRDTQYF; cdr3_nt: TGTGCCAGCAGTGAATCGAGGGATACGCAGTATTTT
d_call: -; clone_size: -; v_call: TRBV30; j_call: TRBJ2-4; cdr3_aa: CAWSVRDGGRAAKNIQYF; cdr3_nt: TGTGCCTGGAGTGTACGGGACGGAGGGCGGGCGGCCAAAAACATTCAGTACTTC
d_call: TRBD1; clone_size: -; v_call: TRBV7-9; j_call: TRBJ2-1; cdr3_aa: CASSFRPGQASSYNEQFF; cdr3_nt: TGTGCCAGCAGCTTTCGACCGGGACAGGCAAGCTCCTACAATGAGCAGTTCTTC
d_call: -; clone_size: -; v_call: TRBV19; j_call: TRBJ1-1; cdr3_aa: CASSITGTANTEAFF; cdr3_nt: TGTGCCAGTAGTATAACCGGGACGGCGAACACTGAAGCTTTCTTT
d_call: TRBD2; clone_size: -; v_call: TRBV28; j_call: TRBJ2-1; cdr3_aa: CASRSSGRSVNEQFF; cdr3_nt: TGTGCCAGCAGATCAAGCGGGAGATCGGTAAATGAGCAGTTCTTC
d_call: TRBD2; clone_size: -; v_call: TRBV19; j_call: TRBJ2-7; cdr3_aa: CASSSRTSGINEQYF; cdr3_nt: TGTGCCAGTAGTTCACGGACTAGCGGGATAAACGAGCAGTACTTC
d_call: -; clone_size: -; v_call: TRBV6-1; j_call: TRBJ1-1; cdr3_aa: CASTRAGLNTEAFF; cdr3_nt: TGTGCCAGCACCAGGGCAGGGTTGAACACTGAAGCTTTCTTT
d_call: -; clone_size: once; v_call: TRBV20-1; j_call: TRBJ2-7; cdr3_aa: CSARLIHEQYF; cdr3_nt: TGCAGTGCGAGACTGATCCACGAGCAGTACTTC
d_call: -; clone_size: -; v_call: TRBV18; j_call: TRBJ2-6; cdr3_aa: CASSPRGPQAGANVLTF; cdr3_nt: TGTGCCAGCTCACCACGGGGGCCCCAGGCTGGGGCCAACGTCCTGACTTTC
d_call: -; clone_size: once; v_call: TRBV7-2; j_call: TRBJ1-5; cdr3_aa: CASSLIQPPFGQPQHF; cdr3_nt: TGTGCCAGCAGCTTGATCCAGCCACCTTTCGGGCAGCCCCAGCATTTT
d_call: -; clone_size: -; v_call: TRBV1; j_call: TRBJ2-1; cdr3_aa: CTSSQDRTSGSNEQFF; cdr3_nt: TGCACCAGCAGCCAAGATAGAACTAGCGGGAGCAATGAGCAGTTCTTC
d_call: -; clone_size: -; v_call: TRBV6-1; j_call: TRBJ2-1; cdr3_aa: CASSADILQFF; cdr3_nt: TGTGCCAGCAGTGCGGACATCTTGCAGTTCTTC
d_call: -; clone_size: -; v_call: TRBV4-3; j_call: TRBJ2-1; cdr3_aa: CASSPDLQGYNEQFF; cdr3_nt: TGCGCCAGCAGCCCAGACTTACAGGGATACAATGAGCAGTTCTTC
d_call: TRBD1; clone_size: -; v_call: TRBV5-4; j_call: TRBJ2-1; cdr3_aa: CASSLFSGQGNEQFF; cdr3_nt: TGTGCCAGCAGCTTGTTTTCGGGACAGGGGAATGAGCAGTTCTTC
d_call: -; clone_size: -; v_call: TRBV5-5; j_call: TRBJ1-1; cdr3_aa: CASSFRPRGDTEAFF; cdr3_nt: TGTGCCAGCAGCTTTCGACCCCGCGGGGACACTGAAGCTTTCTTT
d_call: -; clone_size: -; v_call: TRBV11-2; j_call: TRBJ1-5; cdr3_aa: CASSLAGFQPQHF; cdr3_nt: TGTGCCAGCAGCTTAGCAGGGTTTCAGCCCCAGCATTTT
d_call: -; clone_size: -; v_call: TRBV19; j_call: TRBJ2-2; cdr3_aa: CASSIYQGVKDTGELFF; cdr3_nt: TGTGCCAGTAGTATCTACCAAGGGGTCAAGGACACCGGGGAGCTGTTTTTT
d_call: -; clone_size: -; v_call: TRBV2; j_call: TRBJ2-1; cdr3_aa: CASSENGRDNEQFF; cdr3_nt: TGTGCCAGCAGTGAAAATGGCAGGGACAATGAGCAGTTCTTC
d_call: -; clone_size: -; v_call: TRBV18; j_call: TRBJ2-1; cdr3_aa: CASSPRLGEQFF; cdr3_nt: TGTGCCAGCTCGCCCCGTCTGGGGGAGCAGTTCTTC
d_call: TRBD1; clone_size: -; v_call: TRBV19; j_call: TRBJ2-3; cdr3_aa: CASRITGGVYTQYF; cdr3_nt: TGTGCCAGTAGGATCACAGGGGGCGTATATACGCAGTATTTT
d_call: TRBD2; clone_size: -; v_call: TRBV5-5; j_call: TRBJ2-5; cdr3_aa: CASSLGLAVQETQYF; cdr3_nt: TGTGCCAGCAGCTTGGGACTAGCGGTCCAAGAGACCCAGTACTTC
d_call: TRBD1; clone_size: once; v_call: TRBV2; j_call: TRBJ2-7; cdr3_aa: CASSQTGLRNEQYF; cdr3_nt: TGTGCCAGCAGTCAGACAGGGTTGAGGAACGAGCAGTACTTC
d_call: -; clone_size: -; v_call: TRBV5-1; j_call: TRBJ2-3; cdr3_aa: CASSLEVSGYTDTQYF; cdr3_nt: TGCGCCAGCAGCTTGGAAGTTAGCGGATACACAGATACGCAGTATTTT
d_call: -; clone_size: -; v_call: TRBV7-6; j_call: TRBJ2-5; cdr3_aa: CASSLPPRQETQYF; cdr3_nt: TGTGCCAGCAGCTTACCGCCTAGACAAGAGACCCAGTACTTC
d_call: -; clone_size: -; v_call: TRBV10-3; j_call: TRBJ2-7; cdr3_aa: CAISVGTTYEQYF; cdr3_nt: TGTGCCATCAGTGTGGGGACCACATACGAGCAGTACTTC
d_call: -; clone_size: -; v_call: TRBV10-1; j_call: TRBJ2-3; cdr3_aa: CASSWDTDTQYF; cdr3_nt: TGCGCCAGCAGTTGGGATACAGATACGCAGTATTTT
d_call: -; clone_size: -; v_call: TRBV29-1; j_call: TRBJ1-1; cdr3_aa: CSVRGRVNLNTEAFF; cdr3_nt: TGCAGCGTTCGTGGCAGGGTCAACCTGAACACTGAAGCTTTCTTT
d_call: -; clone_size: -; v_call: TRBV18; j_call: TRBJ2-7; cdr3_aa: CASSPPGQYEQYF; cdr3_nt: TGTGCCAGCTCACCACCGGGTCAGTACGAGCAGTACTTC
d_call: -; clone_size: -; v_call: TRBV28; j_call: TRBJ1-2; cdr3_aa: CASSFRGFYGYTF; cdr3_nt: TGTGCCAGCAGTTTCAGAGGGTTCTATGGCTACACCTTC
d_call: -; clone_size: -; v_call: TRBV5-3; j_call: TRBJ1-2; cdr3_aa: CARNAGAHGYTF; cdr3_nt: TGTGCCAGAAACGCAGGGGCCCATGGCTACACCTTC
d_call: TRBD2; clone_size: -; v_call: TRBV5-1; j_call: TRBJ2-3; cdr3_aa: CASSPRAGGGDTQYF; cdr3_nt: TGCGCCAGCAGCCCTAGAGCGGGAGGGGGGGATACGCAGTATTTT
d_call: TRBD1; clone_size: -; v_call: TRBV14; j_call: TRBJ1-5; cdr3_aa: CARPGGARGQIQPQHF; cdr3_nt: TGTGCCAGACCCGGAGGGGCGAGGGGGCAGATTCAGCCCCAGCATTTT
d_call: -; clone_size: -; v_call: TRBV28; j_call: TRBJ1-2; cdr3_aa: CASSPWTVGGYTF; cdr3_nt: TGTGCCAGCAGTCCGTGGACAGTCGGTGGCTACACCTTC
d_call: -; clone_size: -; v_call: TRBV5-4; j_call: TRBJ2-3; cdr3_aa: CASSLGKGADTQYF; cdr3_nt: TGTGCCAGCAGCTTGGGTAAGGGCGCAGATACGCAGTATTTT
d_call: TRBD2; clone_size: -; v_call: TRBV27; j_call: TRBJ2-1; cdr3_aa: CASSLVLAGVNEQFF; cdr3_nt: TGTGCCAGCAGTTTAGTCCTAGCGGGAGTCAATGAGCAGTTCTTC
d_call: TRBD1; clone_size: -; v_call: TRBV5-1; j_call: TRBJ2-2; cdr3_aa: CASSSPGQSNTGELFF; cdr3_nt: TGCGCCAGCAGCTCACCGGGACAGAGTAACACCGGGGAGCTGTTTTTT
d_call: TRBD1; clone_size: -; v_call: TRBV18; j_call: TRBJ1-1; cdr3_aa: CASSPRPVTGSRNTEAFF; cdr3_nt: TGTGCCAGCTCACCAAGGCCGGTGACAGGGTCCAGAAACACTGAAGCTTTCTTT